This passage covers 27 T cell receptor beta chains from one sample sequenced in a study of memory CD4+ T cells and cytomegalovirus serostatus. Clones were sequenced by immunoSEQ multiplex PCR, and TCRdb holds only the in-frame ones, with some missing. The sample yields about 46,000 clones, roughly 80% seen once. The sort gate was single viable CD3+CD4+CD8-CD45RO+ cells for memory CD4+ T cells. Material for sequencing was memory CD4+ T cells from blood. These receptor sequences come from an adult in good health and CMV-seronegative.

The V call is TRBV19, the J call TRBJ1-1, with no clear D. Trimming took 2 bases from V and 3 from J, leaving 13 bases between them. This CDR3 comprises 15 residues. CDR1 LNHDA and CDR2 SQIVND come from the germline V gene (reference sequence). CDR3 sequence (DNA): TGTGCCAGTAGTATAAAGGAGGGCGTAGACACTGAAGCTTTCTTT. Translating it yields CASSIKEGVDTEAFF.

V gene TRBV18 combines with J gene TRBJ2-7; 7 bases line up with TRBD2. This CDR3 comprises 15 residues. The J segment lost 2 bases and the V segment lost 2 bases, leaving 6 bases of the junction unmatched. Germline CDR1 KGHSH, CDR2 LQKENI. The CDR3 coding sequence is TGTGCCAGCTCACCATCCGGTGCGGGGGCCTACGAGCAGTACTTC. Protein product: CASSPSGAGAYEQYF. Drawing the rest from reference TRBV18 and TRBJ2-7, the complete variable domain is NAGVMQNPRHLVRRRGQEARLRCSPMKGHSHVYWYRQLPEEGLKFMVYLQKENIIDESGMPKERFSAEFPKEGPSILRIQQVVRGDSAAYFCASSPSGAGAYEQYFGPGTRLTVT.

This clone was detected only once. The V and J genes are TRBV2 and TRBJ2-3; TRBD1 aligns across 9 bases. The CDR3 covers 14 residues. Trimming removed 6 bases from V and 4 bases from J; junction bases left unmatched: 5. Germline V CDR1 and CDR2: SNHLY, FYNNEI. The DNA for the CDR3 is TGTGCCAGCAGACCGGGACAGGGCTCAGATACGCAGTATTTT. It encodes CASRPGQGSDTQYF. The full variable domain, its missing parts supplied by reference TRBV2 and TRBJ2-3, is EPEVTQTPSHQVTQMGQEVILRCVPISNHLYFYWYRQILGQKVEFLVSFYNNEISEKSEIFDDQFSVERPDGSNFTLKIRSTKLEDSAMYFCASRPGQGSDTQYFGPGTRLTVL.

The J gene is TRBJ2-3, the V gene TRBV11-3; D not resolved. The CDR3 has 14 amino acids. The V gene's germline CDR1 is SGHNT and CDR2 YENEEA. Trimming shortened V by 5 bases and J by 4 bases, and 13 bases separated the two germline ends. In DNA form, the CDR3 reads TGTGCCAGCAGCGCTCGTACAAGCCCAGATACGCAGTATTTT. As protein: CASSARTSPDTQYF.

This chain uses TRBV7-3 with TRBJ2-7; TRBD1 matches at 9 bases. CDR3 size: 15 residues. Trimming took 4 bases from V and 4 from J; bases not matched to a gene: 8. The germline V gene encodes CDR1 SGHTA and CDR2 FQGTGA. The CDR3 sequence is CASSSAQGAQYEQYF. Here the CDR3 DNA reads TGTGCCAGCAGCTCCGCACAGGGGGCACAATACGAGCAGTACTTC.

The chain carries TRBV7-2 and TRBJ1-2; possibly TRBD1 for D (6 bases). The germline CDR1 and CDR2 sequences are SGHTA and FQGNSA. The CDR3 contains 15 residues. V lost 5 bases and J 4 bases, leaving 17 bases between the germline ends. The CDR3 region is CASSETAQGRYGYTF. The CDR3 coding sequence is TGTGCCAGCAGCGAAACGGCCCAGGGGCGCTATGGCTACACCTTC.

This clone was observed once. The V call is TRBV2, the J call TRBJ2-2, with D possibly TRBD2 on 6 matching bases. CDR3 length: 16 residues. Deletions cut 4 bases from V and 1 base from J, with 13 bases between. Per the germline V gene, CDR1 is SNHLY and CDR2 is FYNNEI. The CDR3, as DNA: TGTGCCAGCAGTGCCTCAAGGACTAAGAACACCGGGGAGCTGTTTTTT. It is translated as CASSASRTKNTGELFF.

The chain carries TRBV7-9 and TRBJ1-6; tentatively, D is TRBD1 (6 bases). The CDR3 spans 14 residues. V lost 2 bases and J 10 bases, leaving 12 bases between the germline ends. The V gene's germline CDR1 is SEHNR and CDR2 FQNEAQ (reference sequence). The CDR3 sequence is CASSLTGTLSPLHF. In nucleotides, the CDR3 is TGTGCCAGCAGCTTAACCGGGACATTATCACCCCTCCACTTT.

The chain uses TRBV27 and TRBJ2-7; possible D gene TRBD1, 5 bases. CDR1 is MNHEY and CDR2 is SMNVEV in the germline V gene (reference sequence). V lost 6 bases and J 2 bases, leaving 11 bases between the germline ends. The CDR3 has 13 residues. The CDR3 here is CASRPRGPYEQYF. CDR3 nucleotide sequence: TGTGCCAGCAGGCCAAGGGGTCCCTACGAGCAGTACTTC.

CDR3 loop: CASSPEAYEQYF. CDR3 nucleotide sequence: TGCGCCAGCAGCCCTGAGGCCTACGAGCAGTACTTC. The chain has TRBV5-1 and TRBJ2-7, with D hard to call. The germline V gene encodes CDR1 SGHRS and CDR2 YFSETQ. Trimming stripped 4 bases from V and 2 bases from J, with 7 bases between. This CDR3 comprises 12 residues. Drawing the rest from reference TRBV5-1 and TRBJ2-7, the complete variable domain is KAGVTQTPRYLIKTRGQQVTLSCSPISGHRSVSWYQQTPGQGLQFLFEYFSETQRNKGNFPGRFSGRQFSNSRSEMNVSTLELGDSALYLCASSPEAYEQYFGPGTRLTVT.

V and J are TRBV4-3 and TRBJ2-3; TRBD1 matches 8 bases. Trimming at V came to 1 base and at J to 6 bases, leaving 9 bases not matched to a gene. The germline V gene has CDR1 LGHNA and CDR2 YSLEER. This CDR3 has 16 residues. In DNA, the CDR3 is TGCGCCAGCAGCCAAGCGGCAGGGGGCGTTGGGGATACGCAGTATTTT. Its protein product is CASSQAAGGVGDTQYF.

The chain links TRBV11-2 to TRBJ2-7; D perhaps matches TRBD2 (6 bases). Trimming took off 4 bases at V and 3 bases at J, with 7 bases between the two ends. In germline, CDR1 is SGHAT, CDR2 FQNNGV. This CDR3 comprises 12 residues. CDR3 loop: CASSSGDYEQYF. CDR3 nucleotide sequence: TGTGCCAGCAGCTCGGGGGACTACGAGCAGTACTTC. The full variable domain, in which reference TRBV11-2 and TRBJ2-7 provide the parts outside the CDR3, is EAGVAQSPRYKIIEKRQSVAFWCNPISGHATLYWYQQILGQGPKLLIQFQNNGVVDDSQLPKDRFSAERLKGVDSTLKIQPAKLEDSAVYLCASSSGDYEQYFGPGTRLTVT.

The chain has TRBV4-3 and TRBJ1-2; no firm D call. Germline CDR1 LGHNA, CDR2 YSLEER. The CDR3 loop spans 15 amino acids. Trimming removed 0 bases from V and 3 bases from J, with 11 bases in between. CDR3 sequence reads: CASSQDQGRHYGYTF. The CDR3 DNA follows: TGCGCCAGCAGCCAAGATCAAGGACGGCACTATGGCTACACCTTC.

The chain links TRBV28 to TRBJ1-3; 7 nucleotides line up with TRBD1. J gave up 2 bases and V 3 bases, and 10 bases lay outside the gene matches. Germline CDR1 reads MDHEN; CDR2 reads SYDVKM. The CDR3 is 17 amino acids. The CDR3 sequence: CASSLGPAGTAGNTIYF. CDR3 coding DNA: TGTGCCAGCAGTTTGGGCCCGGCCGGGACAGCTGGAAACACCATATATTTT.

The V and J genes are TRBV27 and TRBJ1-2; D might be TRBD1 (6 bases). Trimming pared 3 bases from V and 3 bases from J, leaving 11 bases between. The germline V gene encodes CDR1 MNHEY and CDR2 SMNVEV (reference sequence). This CDR3 region has 14 residues. The CDR3 region has the DNA TGTGCCAGCAGTTTTTCAGGGGAATACTATGGCTACACCTTC. Protein sequence: CASSFSGEYYGYTF.

The CDR3 bases are TGTGCCAGTAGTCTTAGCAGACCTTCTCGGGGCTATGGCTACACCTTC. Its translation is CASSLSRPSRGYGYTF. This sequence joins TRBV19 and TRBJ1-2; D gene uncertain. The germline gives CDR1 LNHDA, CDR2 SQIVND (reference sequence). Trimming stripped 5 bases from V and 4 bases from J, with 20 bases between. The CDR3 sequence is 16 residues long.

The rearrangement links TRBV2 to TRBJ1-5; TRBD1 matches 7 bases. Germline loops: CDR1 SNHLY, CDR2 FYNNEI. There are 14 residues in the CDR3. With V trimmed by 4 bases and J by 5 bases, 5 bases remained unmatched. Here the CDR3 reads CASSGRGRDQPQHF. CDR3 DNA sequence: TGTGCCAGCAGTGGGAGGGGGCGAGATCAGCCCCAGCATTTT.

A remark on this clone: This sample also contains other DNA sequences that code for the same CDR3. The V call is TRBV30, the J call TRBJ2-5; D is perhaps TRBD1 (5 bases). The V end was cut by 2 bases, the J end by 4 bases, with 5 bases between. Germline CDR1 is GTSNPN and CDR2 is SVGIG (reference sequence). The CDR3 totals 11 residues. The CDR3 sequence is CAWSRGETQYF. The DNA for the CDR3 is TGTGCCTGGAGTAGGGGAGAGACCCAGTACTTC.

This chain joins TRBV6-1 and TRBJ1-2; tentatively, D is TRBD1 (6 bases). Trimming removed 3 bases at V and 5 bases at J, with 13 bases between. This CDR3 has 14 amino acids. Germline V gene lookup returns CDR1 MNHNS and CDR2 SASEGT. Here the CDR3 reads CASSDTRGRYGYTF. In DNA form, the CDR3 reads TGTGCCAGCAGTGACACCCGGGGGCGGTATGGCTACACCTTC.

The chain links TRBV5-1 to TRBJ2-7; either TRBD1 or TRBD2 may supply D (5 bases each). Trimming removed 4 bases at V and 7 bases at J, with 18 bases between. CDR3 length equals 14 residues. CDR1 is SGHRS and CDR2 is YFSETQ in the germline V gene. CDR3 nucleotide sequence: TGCGCCAGCAGCCAACTCGTTGGGGGAGAGGAGCAGTACTTC. It translates to CASSQLVGGEEQYF.

This chain joins TRBV7-9 and TRBJ1-1; D gene unclear. Deletions cut 2 bases from V and 1 base from J, with 5 bases between. There are 13 residues in the CDR3. CDR1 is SEHNR and CDR2 is FQNEAQ in the germline V gene (reference sequence). The CDR3 region has the DNA TGTGCCAGCAGCTTAAGGGAGAACACTGAAGCTTTCTTT. It yields the protein CASSLRENTEAFF.

This clone occurred a few times. The CDR3 bases are TGCGCCAGCCGCCTCAGCGCTTTCGATTCACCCCTCCACTTT. This encodes CASRLSAFDSPLHF. V and J are TRBV5-1 and TRBJ1-6; no reliable D call. Germline values: CDR1 SGHRS, CDR2 YFSETQ. The CDR3 is made up of 14 amino acids. Trimming removed 7 bases from V and 8 bases from J, with 16 bases in between.

The chain employs TRBV19 and TRBJ1-5, with D possibly being TRBD1 (6 bases). Germline assignment: CDR1 LNHDA and CDR2 SQIVND (reference sequence). The CDR3 is made up of 16 amino acids. The germline V and J ends were trimmed by 0 bases and 4 bases, with 13 bases remaining between them. The CDR3 spells CASSIDGGRVNQPQHF. CDR3 in DNA: TGTGCCAGTAGTATAGATGGGGGCAGGGTAAATCAGCCCCAGCATTTT.

This clone has only a few counts. J is TRBJ2-1 and V is TRBV4-1, with D perhaps TRBD2 (6 bases). The CDR3 consists of 18 residues. V gave up 5 bases and J gave up 4 bases, with 24 bases separating them. Looked up from germline, CDR1 is MGHRA and CDR2 is YSYEKL. In DNA, the CDR3 is TGCGCCAGCAGCAATGTGCGTGGAGGGGTAAAGGTGTACAATGAGCAGTTCTTC. This gives the protein CASSNVRGGVKVYNEQFF.

The V gene is TRBV10-3, the J gene TRBJ2-6, with D possibly being TRBD2 (5 bases). CDR3 length: 17 amino acids. Trimming removed 7 bases from V and 0 bases from J, with 16 bases in between. Germline assignment: CDR1 ENHRY and CDR2 SYGVKD. The CDR3 region is CAITDPRVFSGANVLTF. The CDR3 bases are TGTGCCATCACGGATCCGAGGGTTTTCTCTGGGGCCAACGTCCTGACTTTC.

This sequence joins TRBV6-1 and TRBJ1-5, with TRBD1 matching 9 bases. J was trimmed by 5 bases and V by 9 bases; bases with no gene match: 8. Germline loops: CDR1 MNHNS, CDR2 SASEGT. The CDR3 extends over 14 amino acids. CDR3 loop: CASTGGGGDQPQHF. For the CDR3, the DNA is TGTGCCAGTACAGGGGGCGGGGGGGATCAGCCCCAGCATTTT.

This rearrangement joins TRBV7-2 to TRBJ2-7; 7 positions agree with TRBD2. The CDR3 spans 14 residues. Germline lookup yields CDR1 SGHTA and CDR2 FQGNSA. V lost 4 bases to trimming and J lost 3 bases; unmatched junction nucleotides: 6. The CDR3 DNA reads as TGTGCCAGCAGCTCCGCCCGGACTAGCTACGAGCAGTACTTC. Protein: CASSSARTSYEQYF.